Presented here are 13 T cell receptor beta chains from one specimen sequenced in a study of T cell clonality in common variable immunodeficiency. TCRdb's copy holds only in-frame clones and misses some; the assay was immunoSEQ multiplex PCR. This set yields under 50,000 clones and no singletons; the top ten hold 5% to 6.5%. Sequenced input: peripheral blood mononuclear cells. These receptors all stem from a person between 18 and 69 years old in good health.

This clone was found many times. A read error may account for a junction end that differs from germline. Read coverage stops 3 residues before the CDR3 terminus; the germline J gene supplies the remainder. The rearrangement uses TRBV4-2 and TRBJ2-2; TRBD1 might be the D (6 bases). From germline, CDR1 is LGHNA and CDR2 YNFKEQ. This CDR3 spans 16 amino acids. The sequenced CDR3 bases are TGCGCCAGCAGCCAAGTCTCGCACAGGGAAAACGGGGAG. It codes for CASSQVSHRENGE. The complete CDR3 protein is CASSQVSHRENGELFF.

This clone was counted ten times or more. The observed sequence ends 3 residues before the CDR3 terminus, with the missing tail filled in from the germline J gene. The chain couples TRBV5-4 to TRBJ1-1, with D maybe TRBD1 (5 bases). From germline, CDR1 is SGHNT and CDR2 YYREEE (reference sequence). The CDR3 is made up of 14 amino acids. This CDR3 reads CASSSGGLGPPAFF. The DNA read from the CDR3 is TGTGCCAGCAGCTCAGGAGGGTTGGGGCCCCCG.

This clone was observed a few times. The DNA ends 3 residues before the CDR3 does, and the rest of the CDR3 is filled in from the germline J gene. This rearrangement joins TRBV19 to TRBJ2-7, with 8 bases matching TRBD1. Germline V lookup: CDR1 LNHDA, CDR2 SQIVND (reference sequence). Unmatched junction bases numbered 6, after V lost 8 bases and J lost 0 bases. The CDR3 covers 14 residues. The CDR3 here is CASPLTGASYEQYF. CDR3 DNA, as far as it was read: TGTGCCAGTCCCTTGACAGGGGCCTCCTACGAG.

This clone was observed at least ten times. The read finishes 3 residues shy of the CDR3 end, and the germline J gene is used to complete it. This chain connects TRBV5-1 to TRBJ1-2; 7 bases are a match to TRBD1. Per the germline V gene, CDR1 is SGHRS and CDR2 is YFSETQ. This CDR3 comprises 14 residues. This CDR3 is CASSQGTAARGYTF. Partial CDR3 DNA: TGCGCCAGCAGCCAGGGGACAGCGGCTCGCGGC.

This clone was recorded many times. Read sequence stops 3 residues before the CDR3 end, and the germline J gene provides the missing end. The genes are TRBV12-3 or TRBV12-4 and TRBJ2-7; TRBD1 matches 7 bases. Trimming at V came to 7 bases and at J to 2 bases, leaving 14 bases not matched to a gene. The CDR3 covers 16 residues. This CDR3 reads CASTFFLTGRTYEQYF. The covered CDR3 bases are TGTGCCAGCACTTTCTTCCTGACAGGGCGGACCTACGAG.

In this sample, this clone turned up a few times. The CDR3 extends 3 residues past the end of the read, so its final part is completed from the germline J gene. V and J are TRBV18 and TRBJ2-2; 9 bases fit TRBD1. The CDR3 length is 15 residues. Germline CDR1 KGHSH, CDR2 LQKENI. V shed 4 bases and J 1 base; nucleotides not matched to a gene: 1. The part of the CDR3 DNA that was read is TGTGCCAGCTCACGACAGGGGGTGAACACCGGGGAG. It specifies CASSRQGVNTGE. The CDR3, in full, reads CASSRQGVNTGELFF.

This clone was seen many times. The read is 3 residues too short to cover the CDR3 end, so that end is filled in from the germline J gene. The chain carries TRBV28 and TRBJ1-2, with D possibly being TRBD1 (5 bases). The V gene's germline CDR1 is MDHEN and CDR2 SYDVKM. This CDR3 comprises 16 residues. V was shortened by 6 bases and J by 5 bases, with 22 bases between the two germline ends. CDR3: CASSPREFGTRYGYTF. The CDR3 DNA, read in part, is TGTGCCAGCAGCCCCAGAGAATTCGGGACTAGGTATGGC.

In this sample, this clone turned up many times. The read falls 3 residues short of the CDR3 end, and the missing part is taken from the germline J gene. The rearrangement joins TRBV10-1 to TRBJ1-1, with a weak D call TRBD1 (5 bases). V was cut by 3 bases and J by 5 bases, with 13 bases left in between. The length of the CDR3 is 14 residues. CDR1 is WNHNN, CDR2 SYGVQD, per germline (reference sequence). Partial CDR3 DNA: TGCGCCAGCAGTGAATCAGGGCGGCGGACTGAA. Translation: CASSESGRRTE. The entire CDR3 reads CASSESGRRTEAFF.

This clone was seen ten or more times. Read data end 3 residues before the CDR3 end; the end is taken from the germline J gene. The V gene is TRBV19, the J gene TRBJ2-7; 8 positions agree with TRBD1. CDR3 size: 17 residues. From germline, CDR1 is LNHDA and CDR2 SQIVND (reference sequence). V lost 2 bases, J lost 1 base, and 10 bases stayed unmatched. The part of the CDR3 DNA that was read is TGTGCCAGTAGTATAAGAGGCCGGACAGGGAATTCCTACGAG. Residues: CASSIRGRTGNSYE. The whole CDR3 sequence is CASSIRGRTGNSYEQYF. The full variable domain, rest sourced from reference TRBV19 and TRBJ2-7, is DGGITQSPKYLFRKEGQNVTLSCEQNLNHDAMYWYRQDPGQGLRLIYYSQIVNDFQKGDIAEGYSVSREKKESFPLTVTSAQKNPTAFYLCASSIRGRTGNSYEQYFGPGTRLTVT.

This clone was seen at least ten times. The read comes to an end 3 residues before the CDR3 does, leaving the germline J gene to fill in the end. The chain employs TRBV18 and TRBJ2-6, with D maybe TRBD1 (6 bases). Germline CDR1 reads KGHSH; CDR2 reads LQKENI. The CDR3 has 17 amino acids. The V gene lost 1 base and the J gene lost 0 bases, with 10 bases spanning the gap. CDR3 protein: CASSPLAGDSGANVLTF. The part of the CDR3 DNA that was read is TGTGCCAGCTCACCACTGGCAGGGGACTCTGGGGCCAACGTC.

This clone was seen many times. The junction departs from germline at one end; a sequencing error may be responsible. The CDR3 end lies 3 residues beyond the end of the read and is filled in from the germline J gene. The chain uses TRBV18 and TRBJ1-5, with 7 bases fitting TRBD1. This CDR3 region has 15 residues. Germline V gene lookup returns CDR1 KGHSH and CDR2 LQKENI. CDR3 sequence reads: CASSPRQGSSQPQHF. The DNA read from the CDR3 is TGTGCCAGCTCACCCAGACAGGGCAGCAGTCAGCCC.

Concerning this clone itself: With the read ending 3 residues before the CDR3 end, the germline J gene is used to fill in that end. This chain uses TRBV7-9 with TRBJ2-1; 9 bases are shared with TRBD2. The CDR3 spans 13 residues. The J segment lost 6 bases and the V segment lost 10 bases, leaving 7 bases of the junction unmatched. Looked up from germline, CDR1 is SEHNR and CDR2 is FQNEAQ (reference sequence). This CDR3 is CATPKTSGNEQFF. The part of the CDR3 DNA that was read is TGTGCCACCCCAAAGACTAGCGGCAATGAG.

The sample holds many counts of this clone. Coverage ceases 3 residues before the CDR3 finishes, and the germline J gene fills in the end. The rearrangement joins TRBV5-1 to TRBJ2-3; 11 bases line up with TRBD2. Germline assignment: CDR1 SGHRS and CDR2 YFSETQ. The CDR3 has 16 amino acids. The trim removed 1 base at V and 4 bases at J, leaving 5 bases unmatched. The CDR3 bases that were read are TGCGCCAGCAGCTTGCTAGCGGGGGGCACCCCAGATACG. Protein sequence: CASSLLAGGTPDT. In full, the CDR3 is CASSLLAGGTPDTQYF.